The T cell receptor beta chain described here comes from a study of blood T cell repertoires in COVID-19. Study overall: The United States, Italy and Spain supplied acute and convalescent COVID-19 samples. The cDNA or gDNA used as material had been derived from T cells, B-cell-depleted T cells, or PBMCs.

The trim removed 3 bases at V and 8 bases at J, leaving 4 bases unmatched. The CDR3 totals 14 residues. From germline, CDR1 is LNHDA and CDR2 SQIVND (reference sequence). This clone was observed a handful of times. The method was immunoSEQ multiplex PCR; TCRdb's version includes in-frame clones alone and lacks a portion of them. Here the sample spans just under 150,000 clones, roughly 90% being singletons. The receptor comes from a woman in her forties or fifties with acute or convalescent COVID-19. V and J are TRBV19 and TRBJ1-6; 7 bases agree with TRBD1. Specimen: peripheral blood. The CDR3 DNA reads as TGTGCCAGTAGTATGGGACAGCAAGATTCACCCCTCCACTTT. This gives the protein CASSMGQQDSPLHF. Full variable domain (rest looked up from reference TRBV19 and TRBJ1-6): DGGITQSPKYLFRKEGQNVTLSCEQNLNHDAMYWYRQDPGQGLRLIYYSQIVNDFQKGDIAEGYSVSREKKESFPLTVTSAQKNPTAFYLCASSMGQQDSPLHFGNGTRLTVT.